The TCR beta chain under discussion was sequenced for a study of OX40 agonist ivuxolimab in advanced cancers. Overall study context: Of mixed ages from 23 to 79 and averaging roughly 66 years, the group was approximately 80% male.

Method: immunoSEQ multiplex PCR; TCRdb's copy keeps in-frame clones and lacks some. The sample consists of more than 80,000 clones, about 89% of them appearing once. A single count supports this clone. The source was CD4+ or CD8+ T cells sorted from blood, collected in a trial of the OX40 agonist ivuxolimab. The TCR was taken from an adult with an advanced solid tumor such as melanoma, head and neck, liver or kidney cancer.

In DNA form, the CDR3 reads TGCGCCAGCAGCCAAGTGGACGCGGGGGATGAAAAACTGTTTTTT. Protein sequence: CASSQVDAGDEKLFF. The V and J genes are TRBV4-1 and TRBJ1-4; TRBD1 might be the D (5 bases). The CDR3 covers 15 residues. CDR1 and CDR2 (germline): MGHRA, YSYEKL. Trimming removed 1 base at V and 6 bases at J, with 12 bases between.